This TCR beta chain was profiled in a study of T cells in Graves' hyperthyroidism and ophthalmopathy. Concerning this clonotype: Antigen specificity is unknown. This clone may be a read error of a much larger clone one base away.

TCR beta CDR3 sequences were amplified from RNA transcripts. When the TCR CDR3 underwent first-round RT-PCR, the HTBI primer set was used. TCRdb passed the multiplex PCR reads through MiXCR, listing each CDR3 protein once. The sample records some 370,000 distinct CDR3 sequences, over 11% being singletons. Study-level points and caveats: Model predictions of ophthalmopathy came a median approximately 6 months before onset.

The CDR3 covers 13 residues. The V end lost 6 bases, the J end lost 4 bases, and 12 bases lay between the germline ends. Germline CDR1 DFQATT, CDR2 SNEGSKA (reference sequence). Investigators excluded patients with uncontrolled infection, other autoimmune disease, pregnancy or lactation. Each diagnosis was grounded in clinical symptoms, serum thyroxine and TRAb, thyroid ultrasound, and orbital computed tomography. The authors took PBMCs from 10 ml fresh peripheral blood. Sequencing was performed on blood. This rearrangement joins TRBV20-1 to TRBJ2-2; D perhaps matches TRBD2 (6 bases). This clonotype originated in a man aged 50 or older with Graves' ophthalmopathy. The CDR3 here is CSASHGGTGELFF. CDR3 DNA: TGCAGTGCGAGCCACGGGGGCACCGGGGAGCTGTTTTTT.